Listed here are 7 T cell receptor beta chains from one sample, sequenced in a study of T cells in Graves' hyperthyroidism and ophthalmopathy. Researchers amplified the TCR beta CDR3 regions from RNA transcripts. The HTBI set primed first-round TCR CDR3 RT-PCR. TCRdb itself ran the multiplex PCR reads through MiXCR, one entry per CDR3 protein. The sample lists about 350,000 distinct CDR3 sequences; around 18% were seen once. Sample: blood. These receptors were taken from a middle-aged woman with Graves' ophthalmopathy.

This clonotype was seen many times. The chain links TRBV12-3 or TRBV12-4 to TRBJ2-6, with D hard to call. Trimming shortened V by 0 bases and J by 2 bases, and 8 bases separated the two germline ends. The length of the CDR3 is 16 residues. This chain's CDR3 is CASSLAAGPGANVLTF. CDR3 coding DNA: TGTGCCAGCAGTTTAGCTGCAGGACCTGGGGCCAACGTCCTGACTTTC.

The table lists this clonotype with many counts. The chain couples TRBV7-8 to TRBJ1-2; the D gene is possibly TRBD1 (6 bases). Germline V gene lookup returns CDR1 SGHVS and CDR2 FQNEAQ. V shed 7 bases and J shed 8 bases, with 23 bases lying between them. This CDR3 has 15 amino acids. DNA of the CDR3: TGTGCCAGCACGCCAGGGGAATCAGCTGATGAGGGCTACACCTTC. The encoded protein is CASTPGESADEGYTF.

This clonotype was detected many times. CDR3 DNA sequence: TGTGCCAGCAGCCACCCCGGGACAGGGATAACTGCTGAAGCTTTCTTT. This encodes CASSHPGTGITAEAFF. The V and J genes are TRBV11-1 and TRBJ1-1, with 9 bases fitting TRBD1. V was pared by 5 bases and J by 6 bases, with 13 bases of the junction left unmatched. Per the germline V gene, CDR1 is SGHAT and CDR2 is FQDESV (reference sequence). The length of the CDR3 is 16 residues.

This clonotype was seen many times. The genes are TRBV30 and TRBJ1-1, with TRBD1 as a possible D gene (6 bases). The germline V gene has CDR1 GTSNPN and CDR2 SVGIG (reference sequence). This CDR3 region has 12 residues. V was clipped by 5 bases and J by 7 bases, with 14 bases between them. The chain's CDR3 is CAWAFGDNEAFF. In DNA, the CDR3 is TGTGCCTGGGCTTTCGGGGACAATGAAGCTTTCTTT.

In this sample, this clonotype turned up many times. One end of the junction fails to match germline, which may point to a read error. The chain employs TRBV6-1 and TRBJ2-5; tentatively, D is TRBD1 (5 bases). The CDR3 consists of 15 residues. Germline-derived CDR1 and CDR2 are MNHNS and SASEGT. The CDR3: CASSVPGHRQGTQYF. CDR3 coding DNA: TGTGCCAGCAGTGTTCCCGGACACCGACAAGGGACCCAGTACTTC.

Ten or more counts support this clonotype. The gene calls are TRBV7-2 and TRBJ1-1; TRBD1 matches 11 bases. CDR3 length equals 20 residues. In germline, CDR1 is SGHTA, CDR2 FQGNSA. V lost 1 base to trimming and J lost 0 bases; unmatched junction nucleotides: 13. This chain's CDR3 is CASSLVRTGGSLGMNTEAFF. The CDR3 nucleotides are TGTGCCAGCAGCTTAGTGAGGACAGGGGGCTCGTTGGGCATGAACACTGAAGCTTTCTTT. The whole variable domain, filled in from reference TRBV7-2 and TRBJ1-1, reads GAGVSQSPSNKVTEKGKDVELRCDPISGHTALYWYRQSLGQGLEFLIYFQGNSAPDKSGLPSDRFSAERTGGSVSTLTIQRTQQEDSAVYLCASSLVRTGGSLGMNTEAFFGQGTRLTVV.

At least ten counts were recorded for this clonotype. The V call is TRBV15, the J call TRBJ1-2, with 7 bases that match TRBD1. V was pared by 1 base and J by 3 bases, with 2 bases of the junction left unmatched. The germline V gene has CDR1 LNHNV and CDR2 YYDKDF (reference sequence). CDR3 size: 14 residues. CDR3 bases: TGTGCCACCAGCAGAGGCGGGACAGACTATGGCTACACCTTC. It encodes CATSRGGTDYGYTF.